A selection of T cell receptor beta chains follows, all from one sample in a study of OX40 agonist ivuxolimab in advanced cancers. Some clones are missing from TCRdb's copy, which holds only in-frame ones; the method was immunoSEQ multiplex PCR. Altogether tens of thousands of clones are present, roughly 84% being singletons, with the ten largest covering 0.95% to 1.3%. Sequencing was performed on CD4+ or CD8+ T cells sorted from blood, taken in a trial of the OX40 agonist ivuxolimab. These receptor sequences come from an adult with an advanced solid tumor such as melanoma, head and neck, liver or kidney cancer. Each CDR3 is given with its conserved first and last residue. D genes are given only for firm matches. Only some rows state a clone size, as once, few, many or a class for expanded clones.

v_call	d_call	j_call	clone_size	cdr3_length	cdr3_aa	cdr3_nt
TRBV11-2	.	TRBJ1-2	.	15	CASSLGGTNNYGYTF	TGTGCTAGCAGCTTAGGAGGTACCAACAACTATGGCTACACCTTC
TRBV27	TRBD2	TRBJ2-2	.	15	CASSDGLAGVQVLFF	TGTGCCAGCAGTGATGGACTAGCGGGGGTGCAGGTGCTGTTTTTT
TRBV7-2	TRBD1	TRBJ1-1	.	14	CASSKRTGDTEAFF	TGTGCCAGCAGCAAAAGGACAGGAGACACTGAAGCTTTCTTT
TRBV6-5	.	TRBJ2-3	.	12	CASTRRSDTQYF	TGTGCCAGCACCCGAAGGTCCGATACGCAGTATTTT
TRBV7-9	TRBD2	TRBJ2-3	.	16	CASSLVGLSNTDTQYF	TGTGCCAGCAGCTTAGTGGGACTATCAAACACAGATACGCAGTATTTT
TRBV19	.	TRBJ2-3	.	16	CASSPDSLSGTDTQYF	TGTGCCAGTAGTCCAGACTCATTAAGCGGGACAGATACGCAGTATTTT
TRBV18	.	TRBJ1-5	.	14	CASSPYSSNQPQHF	TGTGCCAGCTCACCTTACAGTAGCAATCAGCCCCAGCATTTT
TRBV4-1	.	TRBJ1-2	.	15	CASSQVPDQPFGYTF	TGCGCCAGCAGCCAAGTTCCGGATCAGCCTTTCGGCTACACCTTC
TRBV5-1	TRBD1	TRBJ1-3	.	17	CASSFTGDRGSGNTIYF	TGCGCCAGCAGCTTCACGGGGGACAGGGGATCTGGAAACACCATATATTTT
TRBV7-6	.	TRBJ1-4	.	14	CASSIQEGGGKLFF	TGTGCCAGCAGCATCCAGGAGGGAGGAGGAAAACTGTTTTTT
TRBV29-1	.	TRBJ1-5	.	14	CSAGQGTSNQPQHF	TGCAGCGCCGGGCAGGGTACTAGCAATCAGCCCCAGCATTTT
TRBV7-3	TRBD2	TRBJ2-3	.	15	CASSLFHGGADTQYF	TGTGCCAGCAGCTTATTTCACGGGGGGGCAGATACGCAGTATTTT
TRBV28	.	TRBJ1-2	.	11	CASSPGIGYTF	TGTGCCAGCAGTCCTGGAATTGGCTACACCTTC
TRBV5-8	.	TRBJ1-6	few	14	CASSVDSLNSPLHF	TGTGCCAGCAGCGTGGACAGTCTAAATTCACCCCTCCACTTT
TRBV4-2	TRBD2	TRBJ2-5	.	17	CASSQDRSGGFQETQYF	TGTGCCAGCAGCCAAGATCGTTCGGGGGGATTTCAAGAGACCCAGTACTTC
TRBV7-2	.	TRBJ1-6	few	14	CASSSEGYNSPLHF	TGTGCCAGCAGCTCGGAGGGGTACAATTCACCCCTCCACTTT
TRBV19	TRBD1	TRBJ1-1	.	14	CASSPQDRPTEAFF	TGTGCCAGTAGTCCTCAGGACAGGCCCACTGAAGCTTTCTTT
TRBV9	.	TRBJ1-3	.	19	CASSGDPGLPFGSRSTIYF	TGTGCCAGCAGCGGCGACCCAGGGCTTCCGTTCGGAAGTAGGAGCACCATATATTTT
TRBV5-1	TRBD1	TRBJ2-3	.	15	CASSSTGGSADTQYF	TGCGCCAGCAGCTCGACAGGGGGGTCCGCAGATACGCAGTATTTT
TRBV6-5	TRBD1	TRBJ1-5	.	15	CASSPGTGLGQPQHF	TGTGCCAGCAGCCCCGGGACAGGGCTTGGGCAGCCCCAGCATTTT
TRBV7-3	TRBD1	TRBJ1-6	once	15	CASSPGQGARSPLHF	TGTGCCAGCAGCCCGGGACAGGGGGCGAGATCACCCCTCCACTTT
TRBV28	.	TRBJ1-6	.	14	CATISSGYNSPLHF	TGTGCCACCATATCGTCGGGTTATAATTCACCCCTCCACTTT
TRBV5-1	.	TRBJ2-5	.	15	CASSLSPGALETQYF	TGCGCCAGCAGCTTGAGCCCCGGGGCCCTGGAGACCCAGTACTTC
TRBV5-5	.	TRBJ1-1	once	13	CASSLQGIGEAFF	TGTGCCAGCAGCTTGCAGGGAATCGGTGAAGCTTTCTTT
TRBV16	.	TRBJ2-1	.	16	CASSQIAGDSYNEQFF	TGTGCCAGCAGCCAAATCGCAGGGGACTCCTACAATGAGCAGTTCTTC
TRBV7-2	TRBD2	TRBJ2-3	.	15	CASSSRGGYTDTQYF	TGTGCCAGCAGCTCGCGGGGGGGCTACACAGATACGCAGTATTTT
TRBV18	.	TRBJ1-4	.	19	CASSLQARQLSTTNEKLFF	TGTGCCAGCTCCCTACAGGCACGGCAGCTATCGACAACTAATGAAAAACTGTTTTTT
TRBV6-1	.	TRBJ1-5	.	13	CASSLGSNQPQHF	TGTGCCAGCAGTCTTGGCAGCAATCAGCCCCAGCATTTT
TRBV10-3	.	TRBJ1-1	.	15	CAISGDRSMNTEAFF	TGTGCCATCAGTGGAGACAGGTCCATGAACACTGAAGCTTTCTTT